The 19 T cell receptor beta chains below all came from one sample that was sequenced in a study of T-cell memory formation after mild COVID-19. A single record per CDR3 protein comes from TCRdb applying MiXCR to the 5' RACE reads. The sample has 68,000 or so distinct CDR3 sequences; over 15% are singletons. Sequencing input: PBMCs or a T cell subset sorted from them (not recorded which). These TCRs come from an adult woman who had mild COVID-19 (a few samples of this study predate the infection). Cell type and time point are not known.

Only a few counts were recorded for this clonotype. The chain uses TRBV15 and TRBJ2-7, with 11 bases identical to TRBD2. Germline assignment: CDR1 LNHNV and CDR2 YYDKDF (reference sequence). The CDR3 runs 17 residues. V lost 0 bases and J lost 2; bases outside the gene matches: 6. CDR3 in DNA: TGTGCCACCAGCAGAGAGAAAGTGGGACTAGCGGCCTACGAGCAGTACTTC. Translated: CATSREKVGLAAYEQYF.

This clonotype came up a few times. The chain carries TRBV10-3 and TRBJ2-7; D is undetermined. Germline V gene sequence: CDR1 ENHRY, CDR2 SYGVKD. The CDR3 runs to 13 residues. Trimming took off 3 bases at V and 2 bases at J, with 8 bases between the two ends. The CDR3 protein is CAISEYSTYEQYF. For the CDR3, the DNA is TGTGCCATCAGTGAATACAGTACCTACGAGCAGTACTTC.

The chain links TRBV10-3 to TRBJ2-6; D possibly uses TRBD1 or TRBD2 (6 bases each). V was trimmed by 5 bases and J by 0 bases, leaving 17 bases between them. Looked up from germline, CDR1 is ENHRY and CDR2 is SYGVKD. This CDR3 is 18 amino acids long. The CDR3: CAISPLPGASSGANVLTF. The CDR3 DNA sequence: TGTGCCATCAGTCCCCTCCCGGGGGCGAGCTCTGGGGCCAACGTCCTGACTTTC.

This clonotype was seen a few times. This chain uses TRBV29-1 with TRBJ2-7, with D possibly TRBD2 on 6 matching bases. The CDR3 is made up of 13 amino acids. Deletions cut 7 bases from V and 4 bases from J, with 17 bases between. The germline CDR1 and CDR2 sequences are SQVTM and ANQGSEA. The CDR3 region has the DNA TGCAGCGCTGGGGCGGGGTCAACGTACGAGCAGTACTTC. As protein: CSAGAGSTYEQYF.

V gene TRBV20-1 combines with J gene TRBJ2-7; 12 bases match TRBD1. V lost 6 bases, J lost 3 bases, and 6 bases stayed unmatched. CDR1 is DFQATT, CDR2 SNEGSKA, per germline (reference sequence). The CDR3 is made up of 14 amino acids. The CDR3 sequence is CSAGTGGPIYEQYF. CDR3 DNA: TGCAGTGCGGGGACAGGGGGCCCAATCTACGAGCAGTACTTC.

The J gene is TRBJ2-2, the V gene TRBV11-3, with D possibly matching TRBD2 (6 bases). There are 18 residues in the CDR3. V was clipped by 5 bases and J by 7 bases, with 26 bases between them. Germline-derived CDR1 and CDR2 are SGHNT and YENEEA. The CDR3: CASSPGKRDSSVFGELFF. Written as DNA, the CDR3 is TGTGCCAGCAGCCCGGGGAAAAGGGACTCGTCGGTGTTCGGGGAGCTGTTTTTT.

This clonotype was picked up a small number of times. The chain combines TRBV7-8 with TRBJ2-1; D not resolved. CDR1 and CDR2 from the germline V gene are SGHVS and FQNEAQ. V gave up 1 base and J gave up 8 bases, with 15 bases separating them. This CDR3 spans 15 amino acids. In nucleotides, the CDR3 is TGTGCCAGCAGCTTAGGCCCAGTTAGCTCCCATGAGCAGTTCTTC. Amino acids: CASSLGPVSSHEQFF.

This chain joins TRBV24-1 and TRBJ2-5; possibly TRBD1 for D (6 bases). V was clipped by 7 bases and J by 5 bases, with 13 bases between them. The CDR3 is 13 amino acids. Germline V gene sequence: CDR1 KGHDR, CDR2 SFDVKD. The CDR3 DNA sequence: TGTGCCACCAGAACAGGGATCGACGAGACCCAGTACTTC. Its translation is CATRTGIDETQYF.

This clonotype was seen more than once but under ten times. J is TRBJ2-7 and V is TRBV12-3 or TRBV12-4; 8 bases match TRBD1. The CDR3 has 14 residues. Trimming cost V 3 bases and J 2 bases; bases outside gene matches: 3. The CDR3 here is CASSFAGGTYEQYF. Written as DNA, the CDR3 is TGTGCCAGCAGTTTCGCAGGGGGCACCTACGAGCAGTACTTC.

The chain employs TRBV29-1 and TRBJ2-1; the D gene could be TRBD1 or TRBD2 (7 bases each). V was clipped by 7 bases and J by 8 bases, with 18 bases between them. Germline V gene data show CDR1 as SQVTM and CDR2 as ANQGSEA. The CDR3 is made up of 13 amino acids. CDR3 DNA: TGCAGCGCCGCCGGGGGAGGGGGCGATGAGCAGTTCTTC. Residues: CSAAGGGGDEQFF.

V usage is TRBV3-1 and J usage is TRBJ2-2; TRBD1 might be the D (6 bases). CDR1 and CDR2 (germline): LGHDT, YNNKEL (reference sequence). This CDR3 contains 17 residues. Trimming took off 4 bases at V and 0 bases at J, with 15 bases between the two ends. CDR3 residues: CASSLKTGTTNTGELFF. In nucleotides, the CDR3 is TGTGCCAGCAGCCTGAAAACCGGGACAACGAACACCGGGGAGCTGTTTTTT.

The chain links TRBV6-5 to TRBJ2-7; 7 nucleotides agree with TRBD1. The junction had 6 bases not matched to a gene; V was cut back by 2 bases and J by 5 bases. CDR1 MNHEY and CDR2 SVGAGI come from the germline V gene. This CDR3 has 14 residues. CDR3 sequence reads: CASSYLGQNHEQYF. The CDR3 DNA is TGTGCCAGCAGTTACCTGGGACAGAACCACGAGCAGTACTTC.

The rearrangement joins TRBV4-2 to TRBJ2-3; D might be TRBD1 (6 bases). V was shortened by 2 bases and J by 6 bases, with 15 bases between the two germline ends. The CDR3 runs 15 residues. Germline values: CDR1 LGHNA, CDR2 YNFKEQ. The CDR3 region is CASSQRGGGMDTQYF. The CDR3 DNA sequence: TGTGCCAGCAGCCAACGAGGGGGTGGTATGGATACGCAGTATTTT.

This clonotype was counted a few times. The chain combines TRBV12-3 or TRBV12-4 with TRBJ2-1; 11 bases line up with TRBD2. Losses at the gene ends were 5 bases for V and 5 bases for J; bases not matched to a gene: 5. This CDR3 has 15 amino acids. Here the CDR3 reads CASSTSGRWNNEQFF. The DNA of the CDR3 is TGTGCCAGCAGTACTAGCGGGAGATGGAACAATGAGCAGTTCTTC.

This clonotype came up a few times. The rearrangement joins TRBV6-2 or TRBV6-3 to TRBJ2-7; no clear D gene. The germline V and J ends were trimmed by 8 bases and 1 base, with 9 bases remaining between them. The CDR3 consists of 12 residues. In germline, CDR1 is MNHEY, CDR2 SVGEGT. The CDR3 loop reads CASRADSYEQYF. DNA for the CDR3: TGTGCCAGCCGAGCCGATTCCTACGAGCAGTACTTC.

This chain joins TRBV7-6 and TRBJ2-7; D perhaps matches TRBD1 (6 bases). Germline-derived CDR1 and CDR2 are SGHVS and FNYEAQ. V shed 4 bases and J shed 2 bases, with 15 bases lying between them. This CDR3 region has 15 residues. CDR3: CASSSRPGDTYEQYF. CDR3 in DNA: TGTGCCAGCAGCTCGAGGCCTGGGGACACCTACGAGCAGTACTTC. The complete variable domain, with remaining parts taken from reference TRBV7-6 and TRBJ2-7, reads GAGVSQSPRYKVTKRGQDVALRCDPISGHVSLYWYRQALGQGPEFLTYFNYEAQQDKSGLPNDRFSAERPEGSISTLTIQRTEQRDSAMYRCASSSRPGDTYEQYFGPGTRLTVT.

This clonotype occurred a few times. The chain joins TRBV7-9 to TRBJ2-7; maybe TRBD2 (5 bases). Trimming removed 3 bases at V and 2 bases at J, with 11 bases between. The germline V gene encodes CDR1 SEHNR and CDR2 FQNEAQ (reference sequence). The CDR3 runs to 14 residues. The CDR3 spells CASSLVAFPYEQYF. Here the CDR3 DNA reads TGTGCCAGCAGCTTGGTAGCGTTCCCCTACGAGCAGTACTTC.

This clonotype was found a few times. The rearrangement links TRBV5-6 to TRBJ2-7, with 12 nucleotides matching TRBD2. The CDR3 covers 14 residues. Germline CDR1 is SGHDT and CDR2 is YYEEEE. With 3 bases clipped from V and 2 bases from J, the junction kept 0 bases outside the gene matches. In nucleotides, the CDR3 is TGTGCCAGCAGCTGGACTAGCGGGGCCTACGAGCAGTACTTC. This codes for CASSWTSGAYEQYF.

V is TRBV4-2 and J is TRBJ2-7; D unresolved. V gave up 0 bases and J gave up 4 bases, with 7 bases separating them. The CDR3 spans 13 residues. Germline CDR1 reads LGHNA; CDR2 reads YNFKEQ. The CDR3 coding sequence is TGTGCCAGCAGCCAAGATGTCATGTACGAGCAGTACTTC. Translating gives CASSQDVMYEQYF.